This T cell receptor (beta chain) was documented in a study of T cells in Graves' hyperthyroidism and ophthalmopathy. Those patients with uncontrolled infection, other autoimmune disease, pregnancy or lactation were excluded. What was amplified from RNA transcripts were TCR beta CDR3 regions. Primed by the HTBI set, a first-round RT-PCR was run on the TCR CDR3. TCRdb reanalysed the multiplex PCR reads using MiXCR and keeps one entry per CDR3 protein. The sample has roughly 630,000 distinct CDR3 sequences; around 16% are singletons. The germline V gene has CDR1 DFQATT and CDR2 SNEGSKA (reference sequence). The CDR3 is 14 residues long. Unmatched junction bases numbered 14, after V lost 3 bases and J lost 12 bases.

This chain uses TRBV20-1 with TRBJ2-1; 7 bases map to TRBD1. The source of this sequence is a woman between 25 and 40 years old with Graves' hyperthyroidism. The source material was blood. In DNA, the CDR3 is TGCAGTGCTAGGGGACAGTCCAATGTCCCAGGGCAGTTCTTC. Protein sequence: CSARGQSNVPGQFF.